This is a list of T cell receptor beta chains from one sample in a study of CD8+CD57+ T cells in acquired aplastic anemia. TCRdb re-derived calls from the reads in MiXCR, one entry per CDR3 protein. Seen here are under 350,000 distinct CDR3 sequences, under 60% observed once, and the top ten hold around 1.3%. Input material: sorted CD4+, CD8+, or CD8+CD57+ T cells (not recorded which) from PBMCs. These receptors were obtained from a human donor with aplastic anemia. Both conserved end residues are part of each CDR3. The D gene is left open where the match is weak. Only some rows state a clone size, as once, few, many or a class for expanded clones.

TRBJ2-1,-,TRBV19,-,CASSDSEGGPSYNEQFF,TGTGCCAGTAGCGATTCCGAGGGGGGGCCCTCCTACAATGAGCAGTTCTTC
TRBJ1-5,many,TRBV20-1,-,CSARDRRNSNQPQHF,TGCAGTGCTAGAGATCGCAGGAACAGCAATCAGCCCCAGCATTTT
TRBJ2-2,-,TRBV20-1,-,CCASSLAGGNTGELFF,-
TRBJ1-5,-,TRBV6-1,TRBD1,CASTEEGQPYQPQHF,TGTGCCAGCACCGAAGAGGGACAGCCATATCAGCCCCAGCATTTT
TRBJ2-5,-,TRBV2,-,CASSGLGRVGETQYF,TGTGCCAGCTCTGGGCTGGGACGGGTGGGGGAGACCCAGTACTTC
TRBJ1-6,-,TRBV20-1,TRBD1,CSARKPGQRNSPLHF,TGCAGTGCTAGGAAACCGGGACAGAGAAATTCACCCCTCCACTTT
TRBJ1-1,many,TRBV19,-,CASRRLDRPTEAFF,TGTGCCAGTAGGAGACTCGACAGGCCCACTGAAGCTTTCTTT
TRBJ2-1,-,TRBV15,TRBD1,CATSSGQGRINEQFF,TGTGCCACCAGCTCCGGACAGGGCAGGATCAATGAGCAGTTCTTC
TRBJ2-2,many,TRBV4-2,-,CASSQVDTGELFF,TGTGCCAGCAGCCAAGTTGACACCGGGGAGCTGTTTTTT
TRBJ2-7,-,TRBV29-1,-,CSGRAQGSYEQYF,TGCAGCGGTAGGGCCCAGGGCTCCTACGAGCAGTACTTC
TRBJ1-3,-,TRBV9,TRBD1,CASSSSSGTGGNTIYF,TGTGCCAGCAGTTCATCCTCAGGGACAGGAGGAAACACCATATATTTT
TRBJ2-5,few,TRBV24-1,-,CATSDPGPAETQYF,TGTGCCACCAGTGACCCGGGGCCCGCAGAGACCCAGTACTTC
TRBJ1-1,-,TRBV7-8,-,CASSLTFGSEAFF,TGTGCCAGCAGCTTAACCTTCGGATCTGAAGCTTTCTTT
TRBJ2-1,-,TRBV24-1,-,CATTPGLGGYEQFF,TGTGCCACCACTCCTGGGCTCGGCGGCTATGAGCAGTTCTTC
TRBJ1-6,many,TRBV4-1,-,CASSLTGSSYNSPLHF,TGCGCCAGCAGCCTTACAGGGAGCTCCTATAATTCACCCCTCCACTTT
TRBJ1-1,-,TRBV3-1,-,CAGSPYGGYGTEAFF,TGTGCCGGCAGCCCCTACGGGGGGTATGGCACTGAAGCTTTCTTT
TRBJ2-7,-,TRBV10-3,-,CATNQPRGLAQYF,TGTGCCACCAACCAGCCTAGGGGTTTGGCGCAGTACTTC
TRBJ2-7,-,TRBV7-9,-,CASSLAGLAGEQYF,TGTGCCAGCAGCTTAGCGGGGCTAGCAGGCGAGCAGTACTTC
TRBJ2-7,-,TRBV2,TRBD1,CASRGTVYEQYF,TGTGCCAGCAGGGGGACAGTCTACGAGCAGTACTTC
TRBJ2-3,-,TRBV7-2,TRBD2,CASSQPTSGVDTQYF,TGTGCCAGCAGCCAACCGACTAGCGGGGTCGATACGCAGTATTTT
TRBJ2-5,-,TRBV7-3,-,CACSLSGQETQYF,TGTGCCTGCAGCTTAAGTGGCCAAGAGACCCAGTACTTC
TRBJ1-5,many,TRBV10-3,-,CAISRDSNQPQHF,TGTGCCATCAGCCGGGACTCAAATCAGCCCCAGCATTTT
TRBJ1-6,once,TRBV7-8,-,CASSLAGKGRALHF,TGTGCCAGCAGCTTAGCTGGGAAGGGGCGAGCCCTCCACTTT